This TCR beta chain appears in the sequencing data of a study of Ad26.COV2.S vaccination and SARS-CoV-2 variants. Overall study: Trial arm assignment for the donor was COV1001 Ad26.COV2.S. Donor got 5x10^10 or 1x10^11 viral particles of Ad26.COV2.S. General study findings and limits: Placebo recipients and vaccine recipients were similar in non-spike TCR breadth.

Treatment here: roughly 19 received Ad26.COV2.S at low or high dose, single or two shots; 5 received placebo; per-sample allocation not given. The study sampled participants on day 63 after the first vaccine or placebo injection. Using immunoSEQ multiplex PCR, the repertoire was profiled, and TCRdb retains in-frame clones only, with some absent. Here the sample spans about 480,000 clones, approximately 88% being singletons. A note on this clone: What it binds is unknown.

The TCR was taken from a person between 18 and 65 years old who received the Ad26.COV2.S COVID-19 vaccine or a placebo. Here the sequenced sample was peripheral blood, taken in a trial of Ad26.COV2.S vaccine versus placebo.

CDR3: CASSNANTGELFF. The CDR3, as DNA: TGTGCCAGCAGCAATGCGAACACCGGGGAGCTGTTTTTT. The chain is built from TRBV7-2 and TRBJ2-2; D gene ambiguous. The V and J ends lost 5 bases and 0 bases respectively, with 4 bases between them. Germline V gives CDR1 SGHTA, CDR2 FQGNSA. This CDR3 region has 13 residues.